The sequence of this TCR beta chain was determined in a study of PD-1 blockade in classical Hodgkin lymphoma. Study results and caveats: The study reported lower baseline TCR diversity in newly diagnosed patients than in healthy donors. Sources of repertoire differences remain undefined, possibly disease activity or prior therapy.

Points on this clone: Its matching antigen is unknown.

The time point denotes: newly diagnosed, previously untreated cHL patient sample. Newly diagnosed, untreated classical Hodgkin lymphoma PBMCs provided comparison. CDR1 and CDR2 (germline): SGHAT, FQNNGV. V was pared by 2 bases and J by 4 bases, with 8 bases between. The CDR3 is 13 amino acids. Generated by immunoSEQ multiplex PCR, the TCRdb table keeps only in-frame clones and is missing some. The sample records 30,000 or so clones, approximately 91% being singletons. The chain uses TRBV11-2 and TRBJ2-5; D unresolved. The clonotype originates from a human donor with classical Hodgkin lymphoma. Sequencing used peripheral blood mononuclear cells (PBMCs). The CDR3 coding sequence is TGTGCCAGCAGCTTATTGGCAGGAGAGACCCAGTACTTC. Amino acid sequence: CASSLLAGETQYF.